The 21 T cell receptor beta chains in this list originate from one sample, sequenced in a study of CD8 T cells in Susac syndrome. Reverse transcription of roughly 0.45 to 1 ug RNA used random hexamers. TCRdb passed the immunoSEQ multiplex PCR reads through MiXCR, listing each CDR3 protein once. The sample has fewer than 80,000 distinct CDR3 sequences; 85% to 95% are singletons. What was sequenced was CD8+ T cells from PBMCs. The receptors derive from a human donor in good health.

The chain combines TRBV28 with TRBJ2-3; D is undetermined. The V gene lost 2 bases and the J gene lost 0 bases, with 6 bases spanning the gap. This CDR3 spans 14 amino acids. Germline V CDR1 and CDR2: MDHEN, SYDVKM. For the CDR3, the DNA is TGTGCCAGCAGTTTAAAGACTAGCACAGATACGCAGTATTTT. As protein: CASSLKTSTDTQYF.

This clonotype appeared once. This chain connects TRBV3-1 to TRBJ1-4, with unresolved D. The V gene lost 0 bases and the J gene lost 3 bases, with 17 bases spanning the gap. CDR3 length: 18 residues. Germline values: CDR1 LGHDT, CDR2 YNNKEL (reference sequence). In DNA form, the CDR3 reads TGTGCCAGCAGCCAAGAAGAGTCTGCGGTGGCACCTAATGAAAAACTGTTTTTT. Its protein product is CASSQEESAVAPNEKLFF.

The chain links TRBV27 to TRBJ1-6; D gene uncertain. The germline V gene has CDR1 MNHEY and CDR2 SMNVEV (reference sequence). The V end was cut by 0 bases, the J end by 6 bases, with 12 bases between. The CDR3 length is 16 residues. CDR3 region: CASSLSAETPNSPLHF. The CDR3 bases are TGTGCCAGCAGTTTATCAGCCGAGACACCTAATTCACCCCTCCACTTT.

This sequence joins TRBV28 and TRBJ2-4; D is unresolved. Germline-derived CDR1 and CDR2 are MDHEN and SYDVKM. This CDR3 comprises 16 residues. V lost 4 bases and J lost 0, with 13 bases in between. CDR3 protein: CASSSTILLAKNIQYF. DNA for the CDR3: TGTGCCAGCAGTTCGACAATTCTGCTAGCCAAAAACATTCAGTACTTC.

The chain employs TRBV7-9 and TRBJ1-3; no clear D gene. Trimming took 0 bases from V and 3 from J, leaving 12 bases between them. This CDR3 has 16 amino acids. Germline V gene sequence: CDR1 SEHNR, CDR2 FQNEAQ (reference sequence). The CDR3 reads CASSLAAALGGNTIYF. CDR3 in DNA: TGTGCCAGCAGCTTAGCGGCGGCCCTCGGTGGAAACACCATATATTTT.

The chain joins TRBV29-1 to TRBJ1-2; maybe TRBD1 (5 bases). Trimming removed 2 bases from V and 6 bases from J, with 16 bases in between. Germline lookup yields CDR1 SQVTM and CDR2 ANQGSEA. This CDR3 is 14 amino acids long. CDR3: CSVETTETSDGYTF. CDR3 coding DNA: TGCAGCGTTGAAACGACAGAGACTTCGGATGGCTACACCTTC.

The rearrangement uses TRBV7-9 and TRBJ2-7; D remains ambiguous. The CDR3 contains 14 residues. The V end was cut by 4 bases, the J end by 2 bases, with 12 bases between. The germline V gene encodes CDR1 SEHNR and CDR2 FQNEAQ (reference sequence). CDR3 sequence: CASSSWVRPYEQYF. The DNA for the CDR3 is TGTGCCAGCAGCTCGTGGGTCAGACCCTACGAGCAGTACTTC.

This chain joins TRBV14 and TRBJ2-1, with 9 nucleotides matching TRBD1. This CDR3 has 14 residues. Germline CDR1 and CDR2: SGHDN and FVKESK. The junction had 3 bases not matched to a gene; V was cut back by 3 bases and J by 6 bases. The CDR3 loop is CASSQGQGLNEQFF. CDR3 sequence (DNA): TGTGCCAGCAGCCAGGGACAGGGTCTCAATGAGCAGTTCTTC.

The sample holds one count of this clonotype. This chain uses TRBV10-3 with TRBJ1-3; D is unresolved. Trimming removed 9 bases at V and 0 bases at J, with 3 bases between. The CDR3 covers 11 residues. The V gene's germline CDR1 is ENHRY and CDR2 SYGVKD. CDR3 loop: CAMGSGNTIYF. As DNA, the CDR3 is TGTGCCATGGGCTCTGGAAACACCATATATTTT.

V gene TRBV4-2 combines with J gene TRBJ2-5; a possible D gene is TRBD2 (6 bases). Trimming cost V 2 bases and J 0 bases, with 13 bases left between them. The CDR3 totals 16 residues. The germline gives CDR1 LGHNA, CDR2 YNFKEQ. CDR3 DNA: TGTGCCAGCAGCCAACCCGAGGAGGGCAACCAAGAGACCCAGTACTTC. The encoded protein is CASSQPEEGNQETQYF.

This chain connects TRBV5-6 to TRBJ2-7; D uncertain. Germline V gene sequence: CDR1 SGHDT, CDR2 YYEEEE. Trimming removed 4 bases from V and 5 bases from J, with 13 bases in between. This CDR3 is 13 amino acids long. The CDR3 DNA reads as TGTGCCAGCAGCCTCCCCCCCCGGGACGAGCAGTACTTC. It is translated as CASSLPPRDEQYF.

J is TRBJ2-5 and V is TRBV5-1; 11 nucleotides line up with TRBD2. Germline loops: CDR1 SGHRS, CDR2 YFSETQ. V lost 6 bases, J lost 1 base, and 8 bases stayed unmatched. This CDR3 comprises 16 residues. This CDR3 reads CASIDSTSGIQETQYF. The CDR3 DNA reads TGCGCCAGCATCGACTCGACTAGCGGGATCCAAGAGACCCAGTACTTC.

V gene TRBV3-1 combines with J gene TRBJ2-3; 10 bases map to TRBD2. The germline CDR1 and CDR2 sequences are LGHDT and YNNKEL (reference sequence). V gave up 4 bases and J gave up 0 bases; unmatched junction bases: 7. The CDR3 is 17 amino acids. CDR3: CASSPLPTSGSTDTQYF. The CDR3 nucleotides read TGTGCCAGCAGCCCTCTTCCGACTAGCGGGAGCACAGATACGCAGTATTTT.

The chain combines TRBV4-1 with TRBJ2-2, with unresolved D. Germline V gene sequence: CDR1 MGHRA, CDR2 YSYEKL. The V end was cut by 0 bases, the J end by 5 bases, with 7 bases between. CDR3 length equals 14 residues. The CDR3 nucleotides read TGCGCCAGCAGCCAAGATAAGGGTACCGGGGAGCTGTTTTTT. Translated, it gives CASSQDKGTGELFF.

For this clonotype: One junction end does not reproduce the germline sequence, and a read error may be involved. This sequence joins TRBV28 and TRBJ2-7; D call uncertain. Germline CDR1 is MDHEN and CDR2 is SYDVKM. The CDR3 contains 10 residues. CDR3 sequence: CASSLQALHF. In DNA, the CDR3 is TGTGCCAGCAGTTTACAGGCGCTACACTTC. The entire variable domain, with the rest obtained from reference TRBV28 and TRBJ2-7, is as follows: DVKVTQSSRYLVKRTGEKVFLECVQDMDHENMFWYRQDPGLGLRLIYFSYDVKMKEKGDIPEGYSVSREKKERFSLILESASTNQTSMYLCASSLQALHFGPGTRLTVT.

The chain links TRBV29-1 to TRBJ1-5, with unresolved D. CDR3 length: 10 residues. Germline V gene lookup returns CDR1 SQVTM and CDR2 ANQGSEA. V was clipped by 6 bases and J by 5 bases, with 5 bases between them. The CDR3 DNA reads TGCAGCGTCGGAGATCAGCCCCAGCATTTT. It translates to CSVGDQPQHF. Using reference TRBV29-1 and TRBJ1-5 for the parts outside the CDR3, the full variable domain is SAVISQKPSRDICQRGTSLTIQCQVDSQVTMMFWYRQQPGQSLTLIATANQGSEATYESGFVIDKFPISRPNLTFSTLTVSNMSPEDSSIYLCSVGDQPQHFGDGTRLSIL.

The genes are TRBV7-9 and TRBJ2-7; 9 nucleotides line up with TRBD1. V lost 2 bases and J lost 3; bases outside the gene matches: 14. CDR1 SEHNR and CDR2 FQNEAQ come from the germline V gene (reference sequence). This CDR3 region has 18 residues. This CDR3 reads CASSLPTGTGKEGYEQYV. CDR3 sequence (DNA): TGTGCCAGCAGCTTACCAACCGGGACAGGGAAGGAAGGCTACGAGCAGTACGTC.

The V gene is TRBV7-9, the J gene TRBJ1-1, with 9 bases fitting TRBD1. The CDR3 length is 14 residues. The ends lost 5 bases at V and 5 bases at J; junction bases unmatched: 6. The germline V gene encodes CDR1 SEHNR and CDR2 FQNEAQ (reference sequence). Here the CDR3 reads CASSDGQGRTEAFF. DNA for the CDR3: TGTGCCAGCAGCGACGGACAGGGGCGGACTGAAGCTTTCTTT.

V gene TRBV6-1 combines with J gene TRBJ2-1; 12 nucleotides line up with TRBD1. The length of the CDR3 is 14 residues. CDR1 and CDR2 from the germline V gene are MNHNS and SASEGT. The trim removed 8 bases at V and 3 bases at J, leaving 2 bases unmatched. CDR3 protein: CASGTGGYYNEQFF. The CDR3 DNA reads TGTGCCAGCGGGACAGGGGGCTACTACAATGAGCAGTTCTTC.

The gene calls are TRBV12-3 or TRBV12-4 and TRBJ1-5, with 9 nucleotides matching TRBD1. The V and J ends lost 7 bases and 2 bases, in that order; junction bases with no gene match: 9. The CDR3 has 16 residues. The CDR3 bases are TGTGCCAGCAAAAACCTGGGACAGGGAGGCAATCAGCCCCAGCATTTT. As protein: CASKNLGQGGNQPQHF.

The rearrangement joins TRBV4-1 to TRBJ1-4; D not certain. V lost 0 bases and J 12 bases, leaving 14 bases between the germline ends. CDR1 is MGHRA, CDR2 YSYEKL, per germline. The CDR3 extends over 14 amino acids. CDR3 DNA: TGCGCCAGCAGCCAAGATCACTCTGCCCAGCAACTGTTTTTT. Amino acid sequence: CASSQDHSAQQLFF.